The next 9 T cell receptor beta chains were all read from a single sample in a study of T cells in Graves' hyperthyroidism and ophthalmopathy. Amplification of TCR beta CDR3 regions was performed using RNA transcripts as template. TCR CDR3 underwent first-round RT-PCR with the HTBI primer set. TCRdb recomputed calls from the multiplex PCR reads with MiXCR, one row per CDR3 protein. The table includes around 580,000 distinct CDR3 sequences, about a sixth detected once. The sequencing input was blood. Every receptor here comes from a woman in her late teens or twenties with Graves' hyperthyroidism.

This clonotype was observed at least ten times. The chain joins TRBV6-1 to TRBJ2-5; 9 nucleotides align to TRBD1. The germline V gene has CDR1 MNHNS and CDR2 SASEGT. This CDR3 is 13 amino acids long. The ends lost 5 bases at V and 7 bases at J; junction bases unmatched: 5. The CDR3 DNA follows: TGTGCCAGCAGTAGGGGACAGGGCGGGACCCAGTACTTC. It codes for CASSRGQGGTQYF.

This clonotype was seen at least ten times. CDR3 protein: CASSSTESTGGETQYF. CDR3 coding DNA: TGTGCCAGCAGTTCCACCGAATCGACAGGGGGGGAGACCCAGTACTTC. The rearrangement joins TRBV2 to TRBJ2-5, with 9 bases matching TRBD1. CDR1 SNHLY and CDR2 FYNNEI come from the germline V gene. There are 16 residues in the CDR3. J lost 5 bases, V lost 5 bases, and 12 bases had no gene match.

The rearrangement uses TRBV6-6 and TRBJ2-2; D remains ambiguous. Trimming took 0 bases from V and 6 from J, leaving 8 bases between them. Germline V CDR1 and CDR2: MNHNY, SVGAGI (reference sequence). The length of the CDR3 is 14 residues. The CDR3 DNA sequence: TGTGCCAGCAGTTACTCGTCGGTTCCCGGGGAGCTGTTTTTT. Translating gives CASSYSSVPGELFF.

The chain has TRBV6-6 and TRBJ1-2, with TRBD1 as a possible D gene (6 bases). Germline V CDR1 and CDR2: MNHNY, SVGAGI (reference sequence). This CDR3 contains 15 residues. V lost 0 bases, J lost 4 bases, and 12 bases lay in between. The CDR3 bases are TGTGCCAGCAGTTACTCTGGCAGGGGAGGCTATGGCTACACCTTC. Residues: CASSYSGRGGYGYTF.

The genes are TRBV7-8 and TRBJ2-7; maybe TRBD1 (6 bases). CDR3 size: 14 residues. Germline CDR1 reads SGHVS; CDR2 reads FQNEAQ. The V end was cut by 7 bases, the J end by 2 bases, with 15 bases between. The CDR3 protein is CASIAGDTTYEQYF. CDR3 DNA sequence: TGTGCCAGCATTGCAGGGGACACCACCTACGAGCAGTACTTC.

Details on this clonotype: A much larger clone lies a single base off, so this may be a read error. For the CDR3, the DNA is TGTGCCAGCTCACCAGACACTAGCGGTAGCTCCCACAATGAGCAGTTCTTC. Translating it yields CASSPDTSGSSHNEQFF. This sequence joins TRBV18 and TRBJ2-1, with 8 bases matching TRBD2. The V gene's germline CDR1 is KGHSH and CDR2 LQKENI. CDR3 size: 17 residues.

Ten or more counts support this clonotype. The V gene is TRBV7-9, the J gene TRBJ2-1; 7 bases align to TRBD2. V lost 4 bases and J lost 0; bases outside the gene matches: 12. Germline lookup yields CDR1 SEHNR and CDR2 FQNEAQ (reference sequence). This CDR3 spans 18 amino acids. CDR3 region: CASSSLGSGVLSYNEQFF. The CDR3 bases are TGTGCCAGCAGCTCCCTTGGGAGCGGGGTACTCTCCTACAATGAGCAGTTCTTC.

The sample holds many counts of this clonotype. The chain links TRBV11-2 to TRBJ1-1; D remains ambiguous. This CDR3 spans 11 amino acids. With 0 bases removed from V and 6 bases from J, the gap between germline ends came to 2 bases. Germline V gives CDR1 SGHAT, CDR2 FQNNGV. The CDR3 nucleotides are TGTGCCAGCAGCTTAGAGGCTGAAGCTTTCTTT. This encodes CASSLEAEAFF. The full variable domain, completed using reference TRBV11-2 and TRBJ1-1, is EAGVAQSPRYKIIEKRQSVAFWCNPISGHATLYWYQQILGQGPKLLIQFQNNGVVDDSQLPKDRFSAERLKGVDSTLKIQPAKLEDSAVYLCASSLEAEAFFGQGTRLTVV.

This clonotype has ten or more counts. The rearrangement links TRBV4-1 to TRBJ1-1, with no clear D. V lost 1 base to trimming and J lost 1 base, with 10 bases between them. CDR1 is MGHRA and CDR2 is YSYEKL in the germline V gene. CDR3 length: 15 residues. CDR3 amino acids: CASSQGSASNTEAFF. The CDR3 DNA follows: TGCGCCAGCAGCCAAGGGTCCGCGTCGAACACTGAAGCTTTCTTT.